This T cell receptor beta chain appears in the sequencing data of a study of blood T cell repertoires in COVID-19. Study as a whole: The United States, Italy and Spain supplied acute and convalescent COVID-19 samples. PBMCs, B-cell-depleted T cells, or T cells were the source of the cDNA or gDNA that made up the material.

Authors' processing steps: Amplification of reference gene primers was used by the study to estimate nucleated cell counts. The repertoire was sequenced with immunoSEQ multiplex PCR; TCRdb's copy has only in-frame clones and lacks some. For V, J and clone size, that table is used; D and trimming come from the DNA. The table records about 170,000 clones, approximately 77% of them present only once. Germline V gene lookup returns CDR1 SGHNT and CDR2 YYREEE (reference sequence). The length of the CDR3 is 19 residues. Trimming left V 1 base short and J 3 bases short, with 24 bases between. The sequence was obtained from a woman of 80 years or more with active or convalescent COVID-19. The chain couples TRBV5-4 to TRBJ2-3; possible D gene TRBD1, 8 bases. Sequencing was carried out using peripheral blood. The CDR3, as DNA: TGTGCCAGCAGCTTGCCCGCGTACTCACAGGGGGAGGGAACAGATACGCAGTATTTT. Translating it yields CASSLPAYSQGEGTDTQYF.